This is a list of T cell receptor beta chains from one sample in a study of T cells after yellow fever vaccination. TCRdb re-called the 5' RACE reads with MiXCR, one entry per CDR3 protein. The sample lists approximately 110,000 distinct CDR3 sequences, about 7% seen once, with just under 2.5% in the top ten. This specimen was CD4+ T cells sorted from PBMCs, taken around 10 days after the first yellow fever vaccination. These TCRs come from a man aged 18 to 30 who received the YFV17D yellow fever vaccine. CDR3s include the opening cysteine and the closing phenylalanine or tryptophan. Fields, in order: V gene, CDR3 protein.

v_gene: TRBV5-1
CDR3aa: CASSWGTAQETQYF

v_gene: TRBV7-2
CDR3aa: CASSLDKRNLETQYF

v_gene: TRBV5-5
CDR3aa: CASSLPLGHTEAFF

v_gene: TRBV7-2
CDR3aa: CASSSPPGELFF

v_gene: TRBV7-6
CDR3aa: CASSLGASQDTQYF

v_gene: TRBV11-1
CDR3aa: CASSLRRGGRARFGEQFF

v_gene: TRBV12-3/TRBV12-4
CDR3aa: CASSPAGLAGVETQYF

v_gene: TRBV12-3/TRBV12-4
CDR3aa: CASSISEGTGELFF

v_gene: TRBV2
CDR3aa: CASSETSGGASEQFF

v_gene: TRBV15
CDR3aa: CATSRGNRGEAFF

v_gene: TRBV10-3
CDR3aa: CAISGPRSPYEQYF

v_gene: TRBV5-1
CDR3aa: CASSLDFFTDTQYF

v_gene: TRBV12-3/TRBV12-4
CDR3aa: CASTLTGSNTGELFF

v_gene: TRBV7-8
CDR3aa: CASSPRGVSTDTQYF

v_gene: TRBV18
CDR3aa: CASSPPSGGDTGELFF

v_gene: TRBV7-8
CDR3aa: CASRPRAGNGYTF

v_gene: TRBV7-2
CDR3aa: CASSPITGAGELFF

v_gene: TRBV5-1
CDR3aa: CASREQSYEQYF

v_gene: TRBV7-2
CDR3aa: CASSLDAGGGTDTQYF

v_gene: TRBV5-1
CDR3aa: CASSTGGTSNTEAFF

v_gene: TRBV7-9
CDR3aa: CASSTSDRADGYTF

v_gene: TRBV7-4
CDR3aa: CASSFSLRGLKPGLAGGKYNEQFF

v_gene: TRBV7-2
CDR3aa: CASSPPLRVTHYF

v_gene: TRBV9
CDR3aa: CASSVVSAATGELFF

v_gene: TRBV11-2
CDR3aa: CASSRTTRGQTYEQYF

v_gene: TRBV20-1
CDR3aa: CSALSGAQQETQYF

v_gene: TRBV14
CDR3aa: CASSPWTGTNTGELFF